A selection of T cell receptor beta chains follows, all from one sample in a study of T-cell reconstitution after alpha-beta-depleted transplantation in children. One entry per CDR3 protein, called by TCRdb with MiXCR from the PCR reads. The repertoire holds approximately 500,000 distinct CDR3 sequences, with roughly 10% as singletons. This material consisted of PBMCs, taken before TCRalphabeta/CD19-depleted stem cell transplant. The source of these receptors is a child aged 2 to 10 with inherited bone marrow failure, due to receive a stem cell transplant. Both conserved end residues are part of each CDR3. The D gene is left open where the match is weak. Size is omitted from some rows. Given values are once, few, many or a class for expanded clones.

d_gene,abundance,j_gene,v_gene,CDR3nt,CDR3aa
-,many,TRBJ2-7,TRBV4-3,TGCGCCAGCAGCCAGACAGGACAGTCCTACGAGCAGTACTTC,CASSQTGQSYEQYF
TRBD1,many,TRBJ2-1,TRBV28,TGTGCCAGCAGCAACCTCCCCCGACAGGGGGCCTCCAATGAGCAGTTCTTC,CASSNLPRQGASNEQFF
-,few,TRBJ2-1,TRBV29-1,TGCAGCGTCTTGGGGGGGCTGGGATACAATGAGCAGTTCTTC,CSVLGGLGYNEQFF
-,many,TRBJ2-7,TRBV3-1,TGTGCCAGCAGCCAAGATCCCAGTTCCTACGAGCAGTACTTC,CASSQDPSSYEQYF
TRBD2,few,TRBJ2-1,TRBV5-8,TGTGCCAGCAGCTTGGGGAATAGACTAGCGGGCTACAATGAGCAGTTCTTC,CASSLGNRLAGYNEQFF
-,many,TRBJ2-7,TRBV27,TGTGCCAGCAGTTTATCGGGCGGGTCTGTGTACGAGCAGTACTTC,CASSLSGGSVYEQYF
-,many,TRBJ2-1,TRBV13,TGTGCCAGCAGCCTGGGACTTATATACAATGAGCAGTTCTTC,CASSLGLIYNEQFF
TRBD1,-,TRBJ2-3,TRBV11-3,TGTGCCAGCAGCCCCGGACAGGGAGACACAGATACGCAGTATTTT,CASSPGQGDTDTQYF
-,many,TRBJ1-3,TRBV3-1,TGTGCCAGCAGCCAACCCGGACGGCCAGATTCTGGAAACACCATATATTTT,CASSQPGRPDSGNTIYF
-,many,TRBJ2-2,TRBV10-3,TGTGCCATCAACGGCAGGGGACCAACCGGGGAGCTGTTTTTT,CAINGRGPTGELFF
-,many,TRBJ1-1,TRBV12-3/TRBV12-4,TGTGCCAGCAGTTTGTCTAACACTGAAGCTTTCTTT,CASSLSNTEAFF
TRBD2,many,TRBJ2-3,TRBV5-1,TGCGCCAGCAGCTCGACTAGCGGCTTCACAGATACGCAGTATTTT,CASSSTSGFTDTQYF
-,-,TRBJ2-2,TRBV5-1,TGCGCCAGCAGCTTCAAATCCCGAAACACCGGGGAGCTGTTTTTT,CASSFKSRNTGELFF
TRBD1,many,TRBJ2-2,TRBV20-1,TGCAGTGCAAGGACAGGGTATCCCGGGGAGCTGTTTTTT,CSARTGYPGELFF
TRBD2,many,TRBJ2-2,TRBV11-3,TGTGCCAGCAGCATAGGACTAGCGGGCTTTCTAAATTTTGCCGGGGAGCTGTTTTTT,CASSIGLAGFLNFAGELFF
TRBD2,few,TRBJ2-7,TRBV20-1,TGCAGTGCTAGTCCCGCGGGGCGGGAGGGCCTCTACGAGCAGTACTTC,CSASPAGREGLYEQYF
-,many,TRBJ2-3,TRBV7-2,TGTGCCAGCAGCTTAGTCTGGAGCGCGGGCACAGATACGCAGTATTTT,CASSLVWSAGTDTQYF
-,-,TRBJ2-1,TRBV10-3,TGTGCCATCAGAAACGGGTGCGGGACGGGGGAGCAGTTCTTC,CAIRNGCGTGEQFF
-,few,TRBJ2-1,TRBV24-1,TGTGCCACCAGTGACCTAGGGGGGTTCAATGAGCAGTTCTTC,CATSDLGGFNEQFF
-,many,TRBJ2-5,TRBV10-3,TGTGCCATCAGTGACCGTGGACAGCTGGAGACCCAGTACTTC,CAISDRGQLETQYF
-,many,TRBJ2-5,TRBV7-9,TGTGCCAGCGAAGGGGAGAAGGTCGGGACCCAGTACTTC,CASEGEKVGTQYF
-,-,TRBJ2-5,TRBV5-2,TGTGCCAGGGGCCCGGATTGGGAGACCCAGTACTTC,CARGPDWETQYF
-,many,TRBJ2-2,TRBV30,TGTGCCTGGAGTTCCGGGCGGATCACCGGGGAGCTGTTTTTT,CAWSSGRITGELFF
TRBD2,many,TRBJ2-1,TRBV20-1,TGCAGTGCTAGGACTAGCGGGAGGGATTACAATGAGCAGTTCTTC,CSARTSGRDYNEQFF
-,many,TRBJ2-1,TRBV12-3/TRBV12-4,TGTGCCAGCAGTGGCCCGGTTCCCCACAATGAGCAGTTCTTC,CASSGPVPHNEQFF
TRBD1,many,TRBJ2-1,TRBV27,TGTGCCAGCACCCCCCCGGACAGGGTTACGAGTGAGCAGTTCTTC,CASTPPDRVTSEQFF
-,many,TRBJ2-1,TRBV4-3,TGCGCCAGCAGCCAAGCCTCGAGGGAGAGGTATGAGCAGTTCTTC,CASSQASRERYEQFF
-,-,TRBJ2-1,TRBV7-2,TGTGCCAGCAGCTTAGCTCTTGGGGTCGGGTCGGAGCAGTTCTTC,CASSLALGVGSEQFF
-,few,TRBJ1-6,TRBV5-1,TGCGCCAGCAGCTTGGGGGAGTATAATTCACCCCTCCACTTT,CASSLGEYNSPLHF
TRBD2,few,TRBJ2-3,TRBV4-3,TGCGCCAGCAGCCAAGAAACTAGCGGGAGGGATACGCAGTATTTT,CASSQETSGRDTQYF
-,many,TRBJ2-7,TRBV4-3,TGCGCCAGCAGCCAAGAAGACGGAACCTACGAGCAGTACTTC,CASSQEDGTYEQYF
-,few,TRBJ2-7,TRBV5-1,TGCGCCAGCAGCCCCTGGACGGGGGTGTTACACGAGCAGTACTTC,CASSPWTGVLHEQYF
TRBD1,many,TRBJ2-3,TRBV10-3,TGTGCCATCACCTCAGGGGGCAGCACAGATACGCAGTATTTT,CAITSGGSTDTQYF
-,-,TRBJ1-5,TRBV4-1,TGCGCCAGCAGCCAAGGAGCAGGGGATCAGCCCCAGCATTTT,CASSQGAGDQPQHF
-,-,TRBJ2-5,TRBV28,TGTGCCAGCACCCCGGGACATGGGCAAGAGACCCAGTACTTC,CASTPGHGQETQYF
TRBD2,many,TRBJ2-5,TRBV25-1,TGTGCCAGCAGTGTCTGGAGAGTAGCGGGATCTGTAGAGACCCAGTACTTC,CASSVWRVAGSVETQYF